This T cell receptor beta chain derives from a study of blood T cell repertoires in COVID-19. Profiling relied on immunoSEQ multiplex PCR, and the TCRdb table lists in-frame clones only, not all of them. Counted here are tens of thousands of clones, around 86% occurring once; the ten biggest clones make up approximately 5%. Trimming took 2 bases from V and 5 from J, leaving 19 bases between them. Germline CDR1 and CDR2: SGHDT and YYEEEE. The CDR3 spans 16 residues. The specimen sequenced was peripheral blood. The sequence was obtained from a woman of 80 years or more with acute or convalescent COVID-19. The V gene is TRBV5-6, the J gene TRBJ1-1; D is ambiguous. CDR3 in amino acids: CASSFRSFEGMTEAFF. CDR3 sequence (DNA): TGTGCCAGCAGCTTTCGGTCGTTTGAGGGCATGACTGAAGCTTTCTTT.